This T cell receptor (beta chain) stems from a study of blood T cell repertoires in COVID-19. Study summary: From the United States, Italy and Spain came samples of acute and convalescent COVID-19.

Generated by immunoSEQ multiplex PCR, the TCRdb table keeps only in-frame clones and is missing some. The sample consists of approximately 100,000 clones, 65% to 75% of them appearing once. Sequences were obtained from peripheral blood. This TCR came from a man older than 75 with acute or convalescent COVID-19.

The CDR3 loop reads CASSIKDSRQYF. Here the CDR3 DNA reads TGTGCCAGTAGTATCAAAGACTCCCGGCAGTACTTC. The genes are TRBV19 and TRBJ2-7; no firm D call. The V and J ends lost 3 bases and 9 bases respectively, with 12 bases between them. In germline, CDR1 is LNHDA, CDR2 SQIVND (reference sequence). The CDR3 totals 12 residues.